This T cell receptor (beta chain) originates from a study of shared clonotypes between healthy human individuals. Overall study: Aged between 18 and 49, the donors were a couple of women and a few men.

Study conclusions and caveats: Clonotype sharing across four donors was observed for 4% to 6.5% of naive CD4 clonotypes. Rarefaction gave evidence that sorted-subset sequencing remained incomplete despite large depth.

This clone appeared a single time. Its antigen remains unidentified. Each sorted subset replicate got 200 ng genomic DNA, 25,000 to 35,000 genomes. Repertoires were generated with immunoSEQ multiplex PCR, while TCRdb's copy carries only in-frame clones and drops some. The table shows 2 million to 2.5 million clones, with around 95% occurring only once. In germline, CDR1 is GTSNPN, CDR2 SVGIG (reference sequence). V shed 8 bases and J 2 bases; nucleotides not matched to a gene: 8. The CDR3 is made up of 13 amino acids. The sample taken for sequencing was naive CD4+ T cells sorted from blood. This sample's subset: CD45RA+ positively selected. The clonotype was recovered from a man younger than 30 in good health. The chain carries TRBV30 and TRBJ2-7, with TRBD1 matching over 8 bases. The CDR3 nucleotides are TGTGCCGGGGACAGGCTGCTTGCCTACGAGCAGTACTTC. Protein sequence: CAGDRLLAYEQYF.